This is a list of T cell receptor beta chains from one sample in a study of T cells and copy number aberrations in small-cell lung cancer. Repertoires were generated with immunoSEQ multiplex PCR, while TCRdb's copy carries only in-frame clones and drops some. The sample has several thousand clones, 76% seen once. Sequencing was carried out using tumor tissue. The receptor source for this set is a man aged 45 to 65 with small cell lung cancer. Each CDR3 is given with its conserved first and last residue. A D gene is named only where the DNA matches it firmly. Not all rows give a size; the values are once, few, many and, for expanded clones, a class.

J: TRBJ2-1; V: TRBV27; D: -; size: -; CDR3: CASSSGNEQFF; DNA: TGTGCCAGCAGCTCAGGGAATGAGCAGTTCTTC
J: TRBJ2-3; V: TRBV28; D: -; size: -; CDR3: CASSPIPGAGTDTQYF; DNA: TGTGCCAGCAGCCCGATCCCGGGGGCCGGCACAGATACGCAGTATTTT
J: TRBJ2-1; V: TRBV11-3; D: TRBD2; size: few; CDR3: CASSLGRLAGVEQFF; DNA: TGTGCCAGCAGCTTAGGCCGGCTAGCGGGAGTAGAGCAGTTCTTC
J: TRBJ1-2; V: TRBV19; D: TRBD1; size: -; CDR3: CASKGFDRAYGYTF; DNA: TGTGCCAGTAAGGGGTTTGACAGGGCCTATGGCTACACCTTC
J: TRBJ2-1; V: TRBV5-1; D: TRBD2; size: -; CDR3: CASSLTSGISYNEQFF; DNA: TGCGCCAGCAGCTTAACTAGCGGGATCTCCTACAATGAGCAGTTCTTC
J: TRBJ2-7; V: TRBV6-1; D: -; size: -; CDR3: CASSEWDGSYEQYF; DNA: TGTGCCAGCAGTGAATGGGACGGGTCCTACGAGCAGTACTTC
J: TRBJ1-1; V: TRBV9; D: -; size: -; CDR3: CASSVTSNTEAFF; DNA: TGTGCCAGCAGCGTAACATCGAACACTGAAGCTTTCTTT
J: TRBJ2-5; V: TRBV5-5; D: TRBD2; size: -; CDR3: CASSLDRWEGPQETQYF; DNA: TGTGCCAGCAGCTTAGATCGGTGGGAGGGTCCCCAAGAGACCCAGTACTTC
J: TRBJ2-7; V: TRBV7-9; D: -; size: medium-sized; CDR3: CASTKSGPFYEQYF; DNA: TGTGCCAGTACAAAATCGGGACCGTTCTACGAGCAGTACTTC
J: TRBJ2-1; V: TRBV5-5; D: -; size: -; CDR3: CASSLAASISYNEQFF; DNA: TGTGCCAGCAGCTTGGCGGCTAGCATCTCCTACAATGAGCAGTTCTTC
J: TRBJ1-5; V: TRBV21-1; D: -; size: -; CDR3: CASSKTGAESAQHF; DNA: TGTGCCAGCAGCAAGACAGGGGCGGAATCAGCCCAGCATTTT
J: TRBJ1-1; V: TRBV5-4; D: TRBD1; size: -; CDR3: CASSGRDRANTEAFF; DNA: TGTGCCAGCAGCGGCCGTGACAGGGCGAACACTGAAGCTTTCTTT
J: TRBJ2-4; V: TRBV5-1; D: -; size: -; CDR3: CASSTLGQGKNIQYF; DNA: TGCGCCAGCAGCACCCTGGGGCAGGGGAAAAACATTCAGTACTTC
J: TRBJ2-1; V: TRBV28; D: -; size: few; CDR3: CASSFVARGQFF; DNA: TGTGCCAGCAGTTTTGTCGCGAGAGGGCAGTTCTTC
J: TRBJ2-7; V: TRBV2; D: TRBD2; size: -; CDR3: CASSEGLAGTYEQYF; DNA: TGTGCCAGCAGTGAAGGACTAGCGGGAACCTACGAGCAGTACTTC
J: TRBJ1-3; V: TRBV30; D: -; size: -; CDR3: CAWSVPMGSGNTIYF; DNA: TGTGCCTGGAGTGTACCTATGGGCTCTGGAAACACCATATATTTT
J: TRBJ2-7; V: TRBV6-1; D: -; size: -; CDR3: CASSGRQERYF; DNA: TGTGCCAGCAGTGGCCGACAGGAGAGGTACTTC
J: TRBJ1-5; V: TRBV6-1; D: TRBD1; size: -; CDR3: CASKRQGSNQPQHF; DNA: TGTGCCAGCAAAAGACAGGGGAGCAATCAGCCCCAGCATTTT
J: TRBJ2-7; V: TRBV4-1; D: TRBD2; size: few; CDR3: CASSTHPATSGSYEQYF; DNA: TGCGCCAGCAGCACACACCCGGCGACTAGCGGCTCCTACGAGCAGTACTTC
J: TRBJ2-2; V: TRBV6-1; D: -; size: few; CDR3: CASNPMTGNTGELFF; DNA: TGTGCCAGCAACCCAATGACAGGCAACACCGGGGAGCTGTTTTTT
J: TRBJ2-1; V: TRBV11-2; D: -; size: -; CDR3: CASSFIGDEQFF; DNA: TGTGCCAGCAGCTTCATCGGAGATGAGCAGTTCTTC
J: TRBJ2-7; V: TRBV29-1; D: -; size: -; CDR3: CSVGVMDAEQYF; DNA: TGCAGCGTTGGAGTCATGGATGCGGAGCAGTACTTC
J: TRBJ2-3; V: TRBV10-1; D: TRBD2; size: few; CDR3: CASSVIAGDTQYF; DNA: TGCGCCAGCAGTGTAATAGCGGGCGATACGCAGTATTTT
J: TRBJ2-1; V: TRBV11-2; D: TRBD2; size: -; CDR3: CASSLQREGRDNEQFF; DNA: TGTGCCAGCAGCTTACAGCGGGAGGGCCGGGACAATGAGCAGTTCTTC
J: TRBJ1-1; V: TRBV7-9; D: -; size: -; CDR3: CASSLVGETEAFF; DNA: TGTGCCAGCAGCTTGGTCGGTGAGACTGAAGCTTTCTTT
J: TRBJ2-1; V: TRBV29-1; D: TRBD1; size: -; CDR3: CSVGSRQGNEQFF; DNA: TGCAGCGTTGGCTCGCGACAGGGGAATGAGCAGTTCTTC
J: TRBJ2-7; V: TRBV7-2; D: TRBD1; size: -; CDR3: CASSPESRGLGSYEQYF; DNA: TGTGCCAGCAGCCCTGAAAGTAGGGGGCTTGGATCCTACGAGCAGTACTTC
J: TRBJ1-1; V: TRBV4-1; D: -; size: -; CDR3: CASSQVGGAGTEAFF; DNA: TGCGCCAGCAGCCAAGTTGGGGGCGCGGGGACTGAAGCTTTCTTT
J: TRBJ2-3; V: TRBV9; D: TRBD2; size: once; CDR3: CATGPGGADTQYF; DNA: TGTGCCACGGGACCGGGAGGTGCAGATACGCAGTATTTT
J: TRBJ2-5; V: TRBV9; D: TRBD2; size: -; CDR3: CASSVAWGGRGETQYF; DNA: TGTGCCAGCAGCGTAGCCTGGGGCGGGAGAGGGGAGACCCAGTACTTC
J: TRBJ1-5; V: TRBV5-1; D: -; size: -; CDR3: CASSLAGVSNQPQHF; DNA: TGCGCCAGCAGCTTGGCAGGGGTTAGCAATCAGCCCCAGCATTTT
J: TRBJ2-7; V: TRBV19; D: -; size: -; CDR3: CASSIVGNRGEQYF; DNA: TGTGCCAGTAGTATAGTCGGGAATAGAGGCGAGCAGTACTTC
J: TRBJ2-7; V: TRBV30; D: TRBD2; size: once; CDR3: CAWSDKAGGTYEQYF; DNA: TGTGCCTGGAGTGATAAAGCGGGAGGAACCTACGAGCAGTACTTC
J: TRBJ2-2; V: TRBV5-1; D: -; size: -; CDR3: CASSFLPGELFF; DNA: TGCGCCAGCAGCTTCCTTCCCGGGGAGCTGTTTTTT
J: TRBJ1-5; V: TRBV27; D: -; size: -; CDR3: CASSPLNQPQHF; DNA: TGTGCCAGCAGTCCGCTTAATCAGCCCCAGCATTTT
J: TRBJ2-2; V: TRBV11-2; D: TRBD1; size: medium-sized; CDR3: CASSSRQGARAGELFF; DNA: TGTGCCAGCAGCTCACGACAGGGGGCAAGGGCCGGGGAGCTGTTTTTT
J: TRBJ2-7; V: TRBV14; D: TRBD1; size: -; CDR3: CASSHYILGGGEQYF; DNA: TGTGCCAGCAGCCACTACATTCTAGGGGGCGGCGAGCAGTACTTC
J: TRBJ1-4; V: TRBV6-1; D: -; size: -; CDR3: CASTDATNEKLFF; DNA: TGTGCCAGCACCGATGCAACTAATGAAAAACTGTTTTTT
J: TRBJ2-3; V: TRBV4-1; D: TRBD1; size: -; CDR3: CASSHLGGANTDTQYF; DNA: TGCGCCAGCAGCCACCTAGGGGGCGCGAACACAGATACGCAGTATTTT
J: TRBJ2-7; V: TRBV7-9; D: TRBD2; size: -; CDR3: CASSLSGFSYEQYF; DNA: TGTGCCAGCAGCCTTAGCGGGTTCTCCTACGAGCAGTACTTC
J: TRBJ2-3; V: TRBV14; D: TRBD2; size: once; CDR3: CASSQDRTGGSDTQYF; DNA: TGTGCCAGCAGCCAAGATCGGACGGGAGGGTCAGATACGCAGTATTTT
J: TRBJ1-4; V: TRBV9; D: TRBD1; size: -; CDR3: CATHRGNEKLFF; DNA: TGTGCCACCCACAGGGGAAATGAAAAACTGTTTTTT